These 13 T cell receptor beta chains share one sample of origin, sequenced in a study of CD4+ T cells in melanoma. Some clones are missing from TCRdb's copy, which holds only in-frame ones; the method was immunoSEQ multiplex PCR. The sample yields about 120,000 clones, over 80% seen once. Sequenced material: peripheral blood. These receptors all stem from a human donor with melanoma.

The chain couples TRBV10-3 to TRBJ2-3; 16 bases fit TRBD2. V lost 10 bases and J lost 3; bases outside the gene matches: 13. The CDR3 consists of 18 residues. CDR1 is ENHRY and CDR2 is SYGVKD in the germline V gene. The CDR3 nucleotides are TGTGCCAGCGCGACCGGGACTAGCGGGAGGGGGGGGACAGATACGCAGTATTTT. Amino acid sequence: CASATGTSGRGGTDTQYF.

V is TRBV15 and J is TRBJ2-5, with TRBD1 as a possible D gene (7 bases). The CDR3 has 17 amino acids. Germline loops: CDR1 LNHNV, CDR2 YYDKDF (reference sequence). The germline V and J ends were trimmed by 3 bases and 3 bases, with 20 bases remaining between them. The CDR3 region is CATSSTSGGIGEETQYF. In nucleotides, the CDR3 is TGTGCCACCAGCAGCACCTCAGGGGGGATTGGTGAAGAGACCCAGTACTTC.

The CDR3 loop is CASSLFRTSGQETQYF. The CDR3 bases are TGTGCCAGCAGCTTATTCCGGACTAGCGGCCAAGAGACCCAGTACTTC. The chain recombines TRBV7-2 with TRBJ2-5, with 10 bases aligning to TRBD2. The germline CDR1 and CDR2 sequences are SGHTA and FQGNSA. V lost 2 bases, J lost 1 base, and 4 bases stayed unmatched. This CDR3 contains 16 residues.

The chain carries TRBV7-7 and TRBJ2-1, with 7 bases fitting TRBD1. Germline CDR1 is SSHAT and CDR2 is FNYEAQ (reference sequence). Trimming took 1 base from V and 0 from J; bases not matched to a gene: 6. The length of the CDR3 is 17 residues. The DNA for the CDR3 is TGTGCCAGCAGCTTAGGCAGGGGGTTGAGCTCCTACAATGAGCAGTTCTTC. Encoded protein: CASSLGRGLSSYNEQFF.

This clone showed up just a few times. This chain joins TRBV28 and TRBJ1-5; D gene unclear. There are 14 residues in the CDR3. Germline V gene sequence: CDR1 MDHEN, CDR2 SYDVKM. V lost 6 bases to trimming and J lost 6 bases, with 15 bases between them. The CDR3 nucleotides are TGTGCCAGCAGGCCGGGAGGGATCGGTCAGCCCCAGCATTTT. Translation gives CASRPGGIGQPQHF.

The V gene is TRBV29-1, the J gene TRBJ2-1; no reliable D call. The CDR3 covers 11 residues. With 8 bases removed from V and 8 bases from J, the gap between germline ends came to 13 bases. Germline V lookup: CDR1 SQVTM, CDR2 ANQGSEA. Written as DNA, the CDR3 is TGCAGCCTGTTGTTAAGGGATGAGCAGTTCTTC. It codes for CSLLLRDEQFF.

The gene calls are TRBV10-3 and TRBJ2-3; TRBD2 matches 10 bases. Germline CDR1 and CDR2: ENHRY and SYGVKD. The CDR3 spans 16 residues. Trimming took 1 base from V and 5 from J; bases not matched to a gene: 6. In nucleotides, the CDR3 is TGTGCCATCAGTGAGTTGGGGCTAGCGGGAGTAGATACGCAGTATTTT. This sequence encodes CAISELGLAGVDTQYF.

The V call is TRBV27, the J call TRBJ2-7; 7 bases align to TRBD2. CDR3 length: 15 amino acids. V was pared by 7 bases and J by 0 bases, with 9 bases of the junction left unmatched. Germline CDR1 reads MNHEY; CDR2 reads SMNVEV (reference sequence). The CDR3 loop is CASKIAGLSSYEQYF. In DNA form, the CDR3 reads TGTGCCAGCAAAATAGCGGGCTTAAGCTCCTACGAGCAGTACTTC.

This rearrangement joins TRBV7-2 to TRBJ2-3, with a tentative D call TRBD1 (5 bases). Germline values: CDR1 SGHTA, CDR2 FQGNSA. CDR3 length: 17 residues. Trimming stripped 5 bases from V and 0 bases from J, with 18 bases between. DNA for the CDR3: TGTGCCAGCAGCCTAATGGACACTCGAGCTAGCACAGATACGCAGTATTTT. It translates to CASSLMDTRASTDTQYF.

The V gene is TRBV6-7, the J gene TRBJ1-5; 8 bases agree with TRBD1. TRBV6-7 is recorded as an ORF, its role being uncertain. The CDR3 runs 14 residues. V dropped 6 bases and J dropped 5; count of bases not matched to a gene: 6. The CDR3 sequence is CASSSYRGYQPQHF. CDR3 sequence (DNA): TGTGCCAGCAGCTCCTACAGGGGGTATCAGCCCCAGCATTTT.

The chain has TRBV9 and TRBJ1-1; D ambiguous. V lost 6 bases to trimming and J lost 0 bases, with 9 bases between them. CDR3 length: 13 residues. CDR1 is SGDLS, CDR2 YYNGEE, per germline. CDR3 sequence: CASTPPVNTEAFF. The CDR3 DNA reads as TGTGCCAGCACCCCCCCCGTGAACACTGAAGCTTTCTTT.

The chain carries TRBV5-1 and TRBJ2-1; D perhaps matches TRBD2 (6 bases). The CDR3 totals 14 residues. Trimming took off 2 bases at V and 7 bases at J, with 13 bases between the two ends. Germline CDR1 and CDR2: SGHRS and YFSETQ. The CDR3 region has the DNA TGCGCCAGCAGCTTTTTGGGTCGGGGGAATGAGCAGTTCTTC. The encoded protein is CASSFLGRGNEQFF.

CDR3 DNA sequence: TGTGCCAGCAGCTTAGGGGGCAGAATGAACACTGAAGCTTTCTTT. Translated, it gives CASSLGGRMNTEAFF. This chain joins TRBV7-3 and TRBJ1-1, with D possibly TRBD1 on 6 matching bases. CDR3 length: 15 amino acids. The germline gives CDR1 SGHTA, CDR2 FQGTGA. V dropped 2 bases and J dropped 0 bases, with 10 bases sitting between them.